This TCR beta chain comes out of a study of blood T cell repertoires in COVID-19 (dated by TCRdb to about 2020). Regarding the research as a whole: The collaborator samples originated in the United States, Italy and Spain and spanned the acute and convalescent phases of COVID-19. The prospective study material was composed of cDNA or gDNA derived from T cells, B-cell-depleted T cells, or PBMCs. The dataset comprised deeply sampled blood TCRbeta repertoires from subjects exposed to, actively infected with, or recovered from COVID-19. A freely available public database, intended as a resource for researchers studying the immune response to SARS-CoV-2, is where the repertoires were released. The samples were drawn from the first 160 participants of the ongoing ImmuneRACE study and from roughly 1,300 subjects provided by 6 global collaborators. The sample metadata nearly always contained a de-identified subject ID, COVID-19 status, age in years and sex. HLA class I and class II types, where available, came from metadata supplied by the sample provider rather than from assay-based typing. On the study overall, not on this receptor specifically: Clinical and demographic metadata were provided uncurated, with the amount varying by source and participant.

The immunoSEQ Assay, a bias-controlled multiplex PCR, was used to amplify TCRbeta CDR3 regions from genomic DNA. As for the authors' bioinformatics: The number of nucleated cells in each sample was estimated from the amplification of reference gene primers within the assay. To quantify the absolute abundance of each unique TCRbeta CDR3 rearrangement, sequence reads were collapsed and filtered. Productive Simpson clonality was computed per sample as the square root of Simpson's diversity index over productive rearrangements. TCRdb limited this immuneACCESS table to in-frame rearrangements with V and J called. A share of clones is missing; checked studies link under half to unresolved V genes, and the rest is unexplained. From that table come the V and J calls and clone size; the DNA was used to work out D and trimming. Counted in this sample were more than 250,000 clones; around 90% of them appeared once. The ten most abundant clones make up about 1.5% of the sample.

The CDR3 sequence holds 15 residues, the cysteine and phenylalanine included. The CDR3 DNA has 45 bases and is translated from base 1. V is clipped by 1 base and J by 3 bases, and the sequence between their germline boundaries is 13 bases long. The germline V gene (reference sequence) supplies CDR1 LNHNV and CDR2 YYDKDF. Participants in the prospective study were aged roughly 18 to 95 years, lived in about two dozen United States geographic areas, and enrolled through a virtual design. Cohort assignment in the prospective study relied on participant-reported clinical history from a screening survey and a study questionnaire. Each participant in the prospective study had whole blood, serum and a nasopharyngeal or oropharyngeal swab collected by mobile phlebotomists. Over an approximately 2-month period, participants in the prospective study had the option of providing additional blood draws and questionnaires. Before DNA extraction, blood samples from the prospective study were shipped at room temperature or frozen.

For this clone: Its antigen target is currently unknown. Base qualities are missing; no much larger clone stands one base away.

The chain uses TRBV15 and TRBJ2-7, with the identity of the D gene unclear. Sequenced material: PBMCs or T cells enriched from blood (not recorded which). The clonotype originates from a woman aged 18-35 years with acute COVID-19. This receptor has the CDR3 CATSRVRSAFYEQYF. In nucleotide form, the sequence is TGTGCCACCAGCAGAGTGCGGTCGGCCTTCTACGAGCAGTACTTC.